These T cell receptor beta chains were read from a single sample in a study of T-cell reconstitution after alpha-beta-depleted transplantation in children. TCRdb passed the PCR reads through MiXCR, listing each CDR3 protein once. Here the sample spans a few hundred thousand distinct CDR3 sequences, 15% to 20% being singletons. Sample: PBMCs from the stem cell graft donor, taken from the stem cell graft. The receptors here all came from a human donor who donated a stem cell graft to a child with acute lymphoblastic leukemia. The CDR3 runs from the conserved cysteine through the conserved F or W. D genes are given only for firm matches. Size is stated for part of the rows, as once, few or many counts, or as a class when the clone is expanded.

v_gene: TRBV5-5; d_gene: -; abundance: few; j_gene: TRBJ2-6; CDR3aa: CASSRVTPNGANVLTF; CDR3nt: TGTGCCAGCAGCCGGGTAACACCGAACGGGGCCAACGTCCTGACTTTC
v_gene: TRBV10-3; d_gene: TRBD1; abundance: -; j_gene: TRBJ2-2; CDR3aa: CAISESGQLNTGELFF; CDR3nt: TGTGCCATCAGTGAGTCGGGACAGTTGAACACCGGGGAGCTGTTTTTT
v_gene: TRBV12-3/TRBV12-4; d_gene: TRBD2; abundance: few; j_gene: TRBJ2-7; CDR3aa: CASSLPTSGKGEQYF; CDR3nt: TGTGCCAGCAGCCTACCGACTAGCGGGAAAGGGGAGCAGTACTTC
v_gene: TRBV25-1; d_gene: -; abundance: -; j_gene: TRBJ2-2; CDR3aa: CASRYRGTGELFF; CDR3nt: TGTGCCAGCAGGTATAGGGGTACCGGGGAGCTGTTTTTT
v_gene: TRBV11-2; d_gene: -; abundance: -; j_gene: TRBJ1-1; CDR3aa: CASSLAGRTGAFF; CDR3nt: TGTGCCAGCAGCTTAGCAGGGAGAACTGGAGCTTTCTTT
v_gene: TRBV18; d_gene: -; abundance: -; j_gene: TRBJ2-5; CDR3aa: CASSPDVGSGTEYF; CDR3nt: -
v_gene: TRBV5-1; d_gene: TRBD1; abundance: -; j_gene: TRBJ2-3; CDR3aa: CASSFRDRRTDTQYF; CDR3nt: TGCGCCAGCAGCTTCCGGGACAGGCGCACAGATACGCAGTATTTT
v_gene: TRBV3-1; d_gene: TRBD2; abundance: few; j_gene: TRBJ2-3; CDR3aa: CASSQVLAGGADTQYF; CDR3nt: TGTGCCAGCAGCCAAGTTCTAGCGGGAGGGGCAGATACGCAGTATTTT
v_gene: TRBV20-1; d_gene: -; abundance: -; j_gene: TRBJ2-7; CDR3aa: CSASHLGRVGHEQYF; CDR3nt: TGCAGTGCTAGCCACCTTGGAAGGGTGGGCCACGAGCAGTACTTC
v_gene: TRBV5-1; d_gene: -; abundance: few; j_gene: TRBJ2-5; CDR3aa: CASSPLALQETQYF; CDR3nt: TGCGCCAGCAGCCCCCTAGCGCTTCAAGAGACCCAGTACTTC
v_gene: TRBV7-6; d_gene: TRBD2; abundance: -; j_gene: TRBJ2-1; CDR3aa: CASSLGYTGTSRNEQFF; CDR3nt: TGTGCCAGCAGCTTGGGATATACAGGGACTAGCCGGAATGAGCAGTTCTTC
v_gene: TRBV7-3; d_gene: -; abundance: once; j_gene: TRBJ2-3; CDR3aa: CASSERAGPDTQYF; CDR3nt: TGTGCCAGCAGCGAAAGGGCGGGTCCAGATACGCAGTATTTT
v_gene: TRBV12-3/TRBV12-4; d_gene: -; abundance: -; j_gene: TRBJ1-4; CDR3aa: CASSLEILGQMEKLFF; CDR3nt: TGTGCCAGCAGTTTAGAGATCTTGGGGCAAATGGAAAAACTGTTTTTT
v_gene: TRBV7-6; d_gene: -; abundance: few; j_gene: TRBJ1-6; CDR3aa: CASSPRGRGSKDSPLHF; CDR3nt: TGTGCCAGCAGCCCCCGTGGGAGGGGGTCTAAGGATTCACCCCTCCACTTT
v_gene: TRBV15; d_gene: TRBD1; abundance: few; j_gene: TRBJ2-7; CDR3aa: CATSRDGTDFYEQYF; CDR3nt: TGTGCCACCAGCAGAGACGGGACAGACTTTTACGAGCAGTACTTC
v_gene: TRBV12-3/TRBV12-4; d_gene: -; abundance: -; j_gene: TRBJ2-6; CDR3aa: CASSGGDSGANVLTF; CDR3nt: TGTGCCAGCAGTGGGGGTGACTCTGGGGCCAACGTCCTGACTTTC
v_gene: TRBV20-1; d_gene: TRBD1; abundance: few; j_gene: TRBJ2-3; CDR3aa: CSARDHRDSGSTDTQYF; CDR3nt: TGCAGTGCTAGAGATCATAGGGACAGCGGCAGCACAGATACGCAGTATTTT